These T cell receptor beta chains were read from a single sample in a study of blood T cell repertoires in COVID-19. Using immunoSEQ multiplex PCR, the repertoire was profiled, and TCRdb retains in-frame clones only, with some absent. The sample records over 120,000 clones, 75% to 90% being singletons. Sequencing used peripheral blood. Receptors originate from a man in his 60s with active or convalescent COVID-19. Each CDR3 is given with its conserved first and last residue. D genes are given only for firm matches. Clone size is shown for a subset of rows, as once, few, many or a class of expanded clone.

V	size	J	D	DNA	CDR3
TRBV19	NA	TRBJ1-6	NA	TGTGCCAGTAGTGGCCCCGGGACACCCCTCCACTTT	CASSGPGTPLHF
TRBV19	NA	TRBJ1-2	TRBD1	TGTGCCAGTAGTGACAGGGACTATGGCTACACCTTC	CASSDRDYGYTF
TRBV18	NA	TRBJ2-5	TRBD1	TGTGCCAGCTCACCTCTGGCAGGGGGTCAAGAGACCCAGTACTTC	CASSPLAGGQETQYF
TRBV30	NA	TRBJ2-7	TRBD1	TGTGCCTGGAGTGCTCAGGGGGACGAGCAGTACTTC	CAWSAQGDEQYF
TRBV5-1	few	TRBJ2-3	NA	TGCGCCAGCAGTAAAGGGCGGGGAACTAGCACAGATACGCAGTATTTT	CASSKGRGTSTDTQYF
TRBV3-1/TRBV3-2	NA	TRBJ1-5	NA	TGTGCCAGCAGCCAAGATCCGCAGGGTGGGAATCAGCCCCAGCATTTT	CASSQDPQGGNQPQHF
TRBV27	few	TRBJ2-7	NA	TGTGCCAGCAGTTTATGGCCGGGTACCATCGAGCAGTACTTC	CASSLWPGTIEQYF
TRBV9	NA	TRBJ2-5	NA	TGTGCCAGCAGCCCCGGGGGGGGACAGCCCCAAGAGACCCAGTACTTC	CASSPGGGQPQETQYF
TRBV14	NA	TRBJ1-1	NA	TGTGCCAGCAGCCAAGATCGGGGCACTGAAGCTTTCTTT	CASSQDRGTEAFF
TRBV12-3/TRBV12-4	NA	TRBJ2-5	NA	TGTGCCAGCTCCCTCAGAGAGACCCAGTACTTC	CASSLRETQYF
TRBV19	NA	TRBJ1-3	NA	TGTGCCAGTAGTACAGACTACTCTGGAAACACCATATATTTT	CASSTDYSGNTIYF
TRBV5-4	NA	TRBJ2-3	NA	TGTGCCAGCAGCGTATTTACAGATACGCAGTATTTT	CASSVFTDTQYF
TRBV7-9	NA	TRBJ2-7	TRBD1	TGTGCCAGCAGCTTAGCGACAGGGGGCCAGGGGCAGTACTTC	CASSLATGGQGQYF
TRBV7-2	NA	TRBJ2-1	NA	TGTGCCAGCAGCTTAGACTACGGACTAAAAAGGGCGCAGTTCTTC	CASSLDYGLKRAQFF
TRBV28	NA	TRBJ1-5	NA	TGTGCCAGCAGACTTAGCAATCAGCCCCAGCATTTT	CASRLSNQPQHF
TRBV5-1	NA	TRBJ2-7	TRBD2	TGCGCCAGCAGCCCGGGACTAGCGGGAGGGTCCTACGAGCAGTACTTC	CASSPGLAGGSYEQYF
TRBV28	NA	TRBJ2-7	NA	TGTGCCAGCAGTTTCGTGGCGGTCTACGAGCAGTACTTC	CASSFVAVYEQYF
TRBV6-5	NA	TRBJ2-5	TRBD2	TGTGCCAGCAGTTACTCCCGTGGGACTAGCCAAGAGACCCAGTACTTC	CASSYSRGTSQETQYF
TRBV3-1/TRBV3-2	NA	TRBJ2-7	TRBD2	TGTGCCAGCAGCCAAGGTTGGCGGGAGAATGGCTACGAGCAGTACTTC	CASSQGWRENGYEQYF
TRBV12-3/TRBV12-4	NA	TRBJ2-3	NA	TGTGCCAGCAGTTTAGCCCAGGATACGCAGTATTTT	CASSLAQDTQYF
TRBV7-9	NA	TRBJ2-5	NA	TGTGCCAGCAGCTTCCAAGGGGTCCAAGAGACCCAGTACTTC	CASSFQGVQETQYF
TRBV5-6	NA	TRBJ1-2	TRBD1	TGTGCCAGCTCCCCCGGGACAGGGGTCTACGGTCGCTACACCTTC	CASSPGTGVYGRYTF
TRBV30	NA	TRBJ1-1	NA	TGTGCCTGGAGTCAGCCCACAGCGTCAGGGGACACTGAAGCTTTCTTT	CAWSQPTASGDTEAFF
TRBV7-2	once	TRBJ2-7	NA	TGTGCCAGCAGGCCGACTCTATTTGTCTCCTACGAGCAGTACTTC	CASRPTLFVSYEQYF
TRBV3-1/TRBV3-2	NA	TRBJ1-1	NA	TGTGCCAGCAGCCCCTATGCGGGACCGGGGGGGAGGACTGAAGCTTTCTTT	CASSPYAGPGGRTEAFF
TRBV28	NA	TRBJ2-6	NA	TGTGCCAGCAGCGCGGCGTCTGGGGCCAACGTCCTGACTTTC	CASSAASGANVLTF
TRBV7-5	NA	TRBJ1-2	NA	TGTGTCAGAAGTCCTCGAAGGGACAGGGGGCGCGGTTACTATGGCTACACCTTC	CVRSPRRDRGRGYYGYTF
TRBV6-2/TRBV6-3	NA	TRBJ2-2	NA	TGTGCCAGCAGACCTACTAGATGGGAGCTGTTTTTT	CASRPTRWELFF
TRBV9	NA	TRBJ1-1	NA	TGTGCCAGCAGCCCCCCGGACAGTCACACGGGCACTGAAGCTTTCTTT	CASSPPDSHTGTEAFF
TRBV21-1	NA	TRBJ1-4	NA	TGTGCCACCCCGTTGGGCAGGGCCCCAACTAATGAAAAACTGTTTTTT	CATPLGRAPTNEKLFF
TRBV2	NA	TRBJ1-2	NA	TGTGCCAGCACCGATGGAGGGCAACTAAGGGGCTATGGCTACACCTTC	CASTDGGQLRGYGYTF
TRBV5-5	NA	TRBJ1-2	TRBD1	TGTGCCAGCAGGGGCGGGACAGCAGTCTATGGCTACACCTTC	CASRGGTAVYGYTF
TRBV24-1	NA	TRBJ1-3	NA	TGTGCCACCAGTGAGTCCGGACAGGGAAACACCATATATTTT	CATSESGQGNTIYF
TRBV7-9	NA	TRBJ1-2	TRBD1	TGTGCCAGCATCGGCTCCGGGACAGGGTTTAACTATGGCTACACCTTC	CASIGSGTGFNYGYTF
TRBV10-1	NA	TRBJ2-3	TRBD2	TGCGCCAGCAGTGAACGGAGGGCTAGCGGGGGCACAGATACGCAGTATTTT	CASSERRASGGTDTQYF
TRBV5-1	NA	TRBJ2-3	TRBD2	TGCGCCAGCAGCTTGGCCTTTTTAGCGGGGGGCCAAGATACGCAGTATTTT	CASSLAFLAGGQDTQYF
TRBV9	NA	TRBJ1-5	NA	TGTGCCAGCAGCACCGCAGGGTTGGGGCAGCCCCAGCATTTT	CASSTAGLGQPQHF
TRBV2	NA	TRBJ1-6	TRBD1	TGTGCCAGCAGCGGGGCAGGGGGTAATTCACCCCTCCACTTT	CASSGAGGNSPLHF
TRBV4-3	NA	TRBJ1-6	TRBD1	TGCGCCAGCAGCCAAGCGGGTCAGGGGGATGGATCACCCCTCCACTTT	CASSQAGQGDGSPLHF
TRBV6-2/TRBV6-3	NA	TRBJ1-1	NA	TGTGCCAGCAGCCTTTACAGGGCGATTGAAGCTTTCTTT	CASSLYRAIEAFF
TRBV7-2	NA	TRBJ2-7	NA	TGTGCCAGCAGTAAGAACCCCGGTCCCTCCTACGAGCAGTACTTC	CASSKNPGPSYEQYF
TRBV30	few	TRBJ1-6	TRBD1	TGTGCCTGGAGATCAGGGGGCGCGAATAATTCACCCCTCCACTTT	CAWRSGGANNSPLHF
TRBV3-1/TRBV3-2	NA	TRBJ2-5	NA	TGTGCCAGCAGCCAAAGGAACCTCGGACAGCCGGATGGTAGGGCCCAGTACTTC	CASSQRNLGQPDGRAQYF
TRBV6-2/TRBV6-3	NA	TRBJ1-5	NA	TGTGCCAGCAGCCTCGGACAGATAAATCAGCCCCAGCATTTT	CASSLGQINQPQHF
TRBV28	NA	TRBJ1-5	NA	TGTGCCAGCCTTCAACTGCCCCAGCATTTT	CASLQLPQHF
TRBV12-3/TRBV12-4	NA	TRBJ2-1	NA	TGTGCCAGCAGTTTAGTGGGGGGCAATGAGCAGTTCTTC	CASSLVGGNEQFF
TRBV3-1/TRBV3-2	NA	TRBJ2-5	NA	TGTGCCAGCAGCCAACCTCAAGAGACCCAGTACTTC	CASSQPQETQYF
TRBV19	many	TRBJ2-3	TRBD2	TGTGCCAGTAGTATGAGGACTAGCGGGGGGGTTGGGCAGTATTTT	CASSMRTSGGVGQYF
TRBV4-2	NA	TRBJ1-1	TRBD1	TGTGCCAGCAGCCACGCCTTAGCCGGGACAGTGAACACTGAAGCTTTCTTT	CASSHALAGTVNTEAFF
TRBV24-1	few	TRBJ2-2	TRBD1	TGTGCCACCAGTCCTACCGGGACAGGGCGGACCGGGGAGCTGTTTTTT	CATSPTGTGRTGELFF
TRBV15	once	TRBJ2-5	NA	TGTGCCACCAGCGGCTTGACGGGCGGGGAGACCCAGTACTTC	CATSGLTGGETQYF
TRBV7-9	NA	TRBJ1-1	TRBD1	TGTGCCAGCAGCTTTCCATCAGACAGGGGAGCTGAAGCTTTCTTT	CASSFPSDRGAEAFF
TRBV28	NA	TRBJ2-7	TRBD1	TGTGCCAGCAGTCCGGACAGGGGAGGAATTAGCCACGAGCAGTACTTC	CASSPDRGGISHEQYF
TRBV7-8	NA	TRBJ1-3	TRBD1	TGTGCCAGCAGCCTCACGGACAGGGTGGCTGGAAACACCATATATTTT	CASSLTDRVAGNTIYF